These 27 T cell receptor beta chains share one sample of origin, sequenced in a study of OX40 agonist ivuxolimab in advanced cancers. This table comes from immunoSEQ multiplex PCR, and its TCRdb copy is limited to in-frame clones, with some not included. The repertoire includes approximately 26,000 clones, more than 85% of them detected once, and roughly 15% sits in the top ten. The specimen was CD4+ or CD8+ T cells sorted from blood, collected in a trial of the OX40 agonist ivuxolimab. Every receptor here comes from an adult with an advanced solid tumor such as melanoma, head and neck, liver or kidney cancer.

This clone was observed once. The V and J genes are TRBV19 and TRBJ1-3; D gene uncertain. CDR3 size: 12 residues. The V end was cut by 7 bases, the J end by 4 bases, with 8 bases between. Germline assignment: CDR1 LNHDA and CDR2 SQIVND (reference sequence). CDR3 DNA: TGTGCCAGTATGCTCGCGGGAAACACCATATATTTT. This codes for CASMLAGNTIYF.

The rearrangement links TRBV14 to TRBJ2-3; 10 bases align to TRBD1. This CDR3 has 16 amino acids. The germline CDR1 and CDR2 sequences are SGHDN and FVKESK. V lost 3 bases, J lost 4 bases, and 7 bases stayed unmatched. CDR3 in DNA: TGTGCCAGCAGCCAGCCCGGACAGGGGGGACCAGATACGCAGTATTTT. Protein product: CASSQPGQGGPDTQYF. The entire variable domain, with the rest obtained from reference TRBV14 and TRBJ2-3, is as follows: EAGVTQFPSHSVIEKGQTVTLRCDPISGHDNLYWYRRVMGKEIKFLLHFVKESKQDESGMPNNRFLAERTGGTYSTLKVQPAELEDSGVYFCASSQPGQGGPDTQYFGPGTRLTVL.

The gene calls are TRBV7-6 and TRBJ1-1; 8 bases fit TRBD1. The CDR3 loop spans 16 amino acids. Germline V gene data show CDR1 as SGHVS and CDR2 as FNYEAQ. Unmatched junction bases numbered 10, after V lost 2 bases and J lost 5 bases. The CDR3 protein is CASSLPQTGVETEAFF. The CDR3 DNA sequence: TGTGCCAGCAGCTTACCACAGACAGGGGTGGAAACTGAAGCTTTCTTT.

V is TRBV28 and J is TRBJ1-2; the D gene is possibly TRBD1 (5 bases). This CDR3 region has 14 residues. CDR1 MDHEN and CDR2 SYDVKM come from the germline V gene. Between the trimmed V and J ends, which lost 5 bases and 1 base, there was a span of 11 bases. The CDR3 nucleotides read TGTGCCAGCAGTCAGGGACGAGGTAACTATGGCTACACCTTC. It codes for CASSQGRGNYGYTF.

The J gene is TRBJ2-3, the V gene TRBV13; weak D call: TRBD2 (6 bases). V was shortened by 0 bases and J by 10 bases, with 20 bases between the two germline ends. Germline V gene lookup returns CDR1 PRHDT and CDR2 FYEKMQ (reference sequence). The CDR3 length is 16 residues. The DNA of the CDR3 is TGTGCCAGCAGCTTAGGGGGGGACTTTGGACGGGTGGCGCAGTATTTT. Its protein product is CASSLGGDFGRVAQYF.

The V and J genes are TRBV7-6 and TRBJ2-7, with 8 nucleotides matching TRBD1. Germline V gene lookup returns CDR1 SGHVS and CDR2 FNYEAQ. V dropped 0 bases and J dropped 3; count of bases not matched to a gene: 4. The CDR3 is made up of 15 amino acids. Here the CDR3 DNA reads TGTGCCAGCAGCTTAGCCGGACAGGGCTACTACGAGCAGTACTTC. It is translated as CASSLAGQGYYEQYF.

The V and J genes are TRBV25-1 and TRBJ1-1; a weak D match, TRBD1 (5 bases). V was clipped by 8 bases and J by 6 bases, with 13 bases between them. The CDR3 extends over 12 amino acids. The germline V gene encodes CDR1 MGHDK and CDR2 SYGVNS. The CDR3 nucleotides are TGTGCCAGCTCCTTTCCGGGGGCTGAAGCTTTCTTT. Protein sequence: CASSFPGAEAFF.

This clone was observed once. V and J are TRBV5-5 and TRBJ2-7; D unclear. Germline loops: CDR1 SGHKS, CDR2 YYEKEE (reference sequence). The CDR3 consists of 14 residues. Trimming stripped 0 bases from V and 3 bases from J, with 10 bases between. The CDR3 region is CASSLAEGIYEQYF. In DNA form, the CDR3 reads TGTGCCAGCAGCTTGGCCGAAGGGATCTACGAGCAGTACTTC.

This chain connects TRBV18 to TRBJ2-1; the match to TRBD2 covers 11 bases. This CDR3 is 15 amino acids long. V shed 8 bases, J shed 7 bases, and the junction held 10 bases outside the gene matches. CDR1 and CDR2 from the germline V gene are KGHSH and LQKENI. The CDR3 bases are TGTGCCAGCCAGAAACTAGCGGGAGTAAATAATGAGCAGTTCTTC. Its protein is CASQKLAGVNNEQFF.

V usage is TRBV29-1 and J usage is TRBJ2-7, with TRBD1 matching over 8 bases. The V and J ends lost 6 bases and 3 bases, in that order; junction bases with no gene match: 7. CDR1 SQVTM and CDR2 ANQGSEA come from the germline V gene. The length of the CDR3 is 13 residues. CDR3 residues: CSVPGQELYEQYF. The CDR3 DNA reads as TGCAGCGTGCCGGGACAGGAGCTCTACGAGCAGTACTTC.

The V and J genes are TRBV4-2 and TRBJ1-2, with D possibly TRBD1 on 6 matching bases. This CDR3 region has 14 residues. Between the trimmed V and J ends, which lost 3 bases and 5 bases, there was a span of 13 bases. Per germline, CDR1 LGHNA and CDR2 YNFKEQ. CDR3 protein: CASSQPKGGYGYTF. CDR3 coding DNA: TGTGCCAGCAGCCAGCCTAAGGGGGGGTATGGCTACACCTTC.

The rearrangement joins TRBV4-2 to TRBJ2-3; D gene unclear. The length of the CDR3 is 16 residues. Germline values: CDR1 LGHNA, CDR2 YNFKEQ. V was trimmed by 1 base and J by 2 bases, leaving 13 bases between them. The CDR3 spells CASSQGPLGYTDTQYF. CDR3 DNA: TGTGCCAGCAGCCAAGGCCCCTTGGGTTACACAGATACGCAGTATTTT.

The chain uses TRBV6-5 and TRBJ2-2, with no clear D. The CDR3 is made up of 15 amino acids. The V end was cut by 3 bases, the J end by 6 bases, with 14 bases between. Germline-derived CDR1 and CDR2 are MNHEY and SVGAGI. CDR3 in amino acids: CASSYSPEDPGELFF. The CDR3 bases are TGTGCCAGCAGTTATTCTCCCGAAGACCCCGGGGAGCTGTTTTTT.

CDR3 residues: CASSFRASYEQYF. The CDR3 bases are TGTGCCAGCAGTTTTAGGGCCTCCTACGAGCAGTACTTC. This rearrangement joins TRBV27 to TRBJ2-7; no clear D gene. This CDR3 is built from 13 residues. V was clipped by 3 bases and J by 0 bases, with 6 bases between them. Germline CDR1 and CDR2: MNHEY and SMNVEV (reference sequence).

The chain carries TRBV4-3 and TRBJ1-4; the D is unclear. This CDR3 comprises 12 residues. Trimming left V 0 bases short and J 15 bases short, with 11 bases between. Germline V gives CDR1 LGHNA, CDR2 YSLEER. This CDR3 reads CASSQDARQVFF. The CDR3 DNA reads TGCGCCAGCAGCCAAGACGCCAGGCAGGTGTTTTTT.

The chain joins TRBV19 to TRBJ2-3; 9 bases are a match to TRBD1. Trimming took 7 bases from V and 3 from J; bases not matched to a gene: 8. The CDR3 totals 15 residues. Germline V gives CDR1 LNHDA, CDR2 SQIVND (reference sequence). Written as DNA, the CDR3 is TGTGCCAGTAACGACCGGGACAGGGAAACAGATACGCAGTATTTT. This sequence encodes CASNDRDRETDTQYF.

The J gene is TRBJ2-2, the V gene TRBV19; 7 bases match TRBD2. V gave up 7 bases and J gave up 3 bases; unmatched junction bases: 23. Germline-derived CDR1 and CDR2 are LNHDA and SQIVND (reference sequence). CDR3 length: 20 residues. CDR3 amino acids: CASTTGTRRWAGDYTGELFF. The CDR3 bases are TGTGCCAGTACTACCGGGACCCGAAGGTGGGCGGGAGATTACACCGGGGAGCTGTTTTTT.

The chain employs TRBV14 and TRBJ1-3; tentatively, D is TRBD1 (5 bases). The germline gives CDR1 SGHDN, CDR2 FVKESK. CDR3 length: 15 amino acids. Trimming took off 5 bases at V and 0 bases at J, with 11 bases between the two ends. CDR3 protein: CASSSDRSSGNTIYF. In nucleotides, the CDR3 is TGTGCCAGCAGCTCAGACAGAAGCTCTGGAAACACCATATATTTT.

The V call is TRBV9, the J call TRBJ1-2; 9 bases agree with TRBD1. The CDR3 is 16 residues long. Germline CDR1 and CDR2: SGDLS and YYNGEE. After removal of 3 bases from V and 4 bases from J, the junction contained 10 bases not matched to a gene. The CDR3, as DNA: TGTGCCAGCAGCGGACGGGACAGGGCTTGGGGCTATGGCTACACCTTC. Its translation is CASSGRDRAWGYGYTF.

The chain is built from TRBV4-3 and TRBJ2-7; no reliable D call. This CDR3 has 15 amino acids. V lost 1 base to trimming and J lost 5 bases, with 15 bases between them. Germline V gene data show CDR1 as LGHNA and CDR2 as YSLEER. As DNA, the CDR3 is TGCGCCAGCAGCCAAGCCACGGACGGGTTCGACGAGCAGTACTTC. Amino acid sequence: CASSQATDGFDEQYF.

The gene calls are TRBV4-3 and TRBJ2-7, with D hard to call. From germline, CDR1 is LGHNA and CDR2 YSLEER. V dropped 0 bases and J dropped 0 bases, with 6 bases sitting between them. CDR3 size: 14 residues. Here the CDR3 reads CASSQDWGSYEQYF. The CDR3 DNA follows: TGCGCCAGCAGCCAAGATTGGGGCTCCTACGAGCAGTACTTC.

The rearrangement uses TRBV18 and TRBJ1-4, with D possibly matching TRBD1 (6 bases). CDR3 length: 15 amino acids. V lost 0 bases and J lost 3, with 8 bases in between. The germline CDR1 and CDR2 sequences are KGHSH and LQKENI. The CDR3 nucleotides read TGTGCCAGCTCACCACCGCCAGGGGCTAATGAAAAACTGTTTTTT. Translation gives CASSPPPGANEKLFF.

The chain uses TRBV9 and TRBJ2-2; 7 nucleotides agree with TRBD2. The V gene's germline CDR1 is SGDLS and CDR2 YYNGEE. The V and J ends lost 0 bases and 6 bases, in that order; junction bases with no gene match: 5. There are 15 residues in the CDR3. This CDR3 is CASSVGASGSGELFF. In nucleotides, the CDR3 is TGTGCCAGCAGCGTAGGGGCTAGCGGTTCCGGGGAGCTGTTTTTT.

The CDR3 DNA sequence: TGTGCCAGCAGCTTAGAATCAGGGCCCTACGAGCAGTACTTC. Its protein product is CASSLESGPYEQYF. This rearrangement joins TRBV7-8 to TRBJ2-7, with D tentatively TRBD1 (5 bases). This CDR3 is 14 amino acids long. Trimming shortened V by 1 base and J by 2 bases, and 9 bases separated the two germline ends. CDR1 and CDR2 (germline): SGHVS, FQNEAQ.

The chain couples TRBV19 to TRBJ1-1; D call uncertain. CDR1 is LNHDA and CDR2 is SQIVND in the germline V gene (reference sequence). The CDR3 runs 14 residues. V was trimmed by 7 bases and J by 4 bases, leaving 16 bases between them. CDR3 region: CASTTIEYGTEAFF. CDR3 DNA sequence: TGTGCCAGTACCACCATAGAATACGGCACTGAAGCTTTCTTT.

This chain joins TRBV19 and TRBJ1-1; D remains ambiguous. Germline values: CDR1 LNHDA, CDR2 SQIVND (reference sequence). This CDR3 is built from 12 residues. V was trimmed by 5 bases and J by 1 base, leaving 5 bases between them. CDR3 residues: CASSVKNTEAFF. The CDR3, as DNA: TGTGCCAGTAGTGTCAAGAACACTGAAGCTTTCTTT.

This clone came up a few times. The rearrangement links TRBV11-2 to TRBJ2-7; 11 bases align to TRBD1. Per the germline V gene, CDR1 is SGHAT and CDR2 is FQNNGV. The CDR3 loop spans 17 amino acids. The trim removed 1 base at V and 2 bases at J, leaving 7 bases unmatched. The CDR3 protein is CASSLGTGGPLAYEQYF. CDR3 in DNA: TGTGCCAGCAGCTTAGGGACAGGGGGCCCCCTGGCCTACGAGCAGTACTTC.